This TCR beta chain was captured in a study of T cell clones after liver transplantation. In the study overall: Immunosuppression withdrawal was tried within 2 years after liver transplantation in this trial. HCV positivity affected three of eight recipients; the rest lacked autoimmune or viral indications. Study-level points and caveats: Post-transplant, graft-donor-reactive CD4 TCRbeta sequences in blood dropped significantly in 5 of 8 subjects. Low donor cell numbers restricted donor-reactive repertoire measurement in a couple of subjects.

In regard to this clone: As yet, its antigen is unknown.

Assay used: immunoSEQ multiplex PCR; TCRdb lists only in-frame clones, some missing. Of approximately 18,000 clones listed, 70% to 90% are singletons. Trimming shortened V by 2 bases and J by 3 bases, and 9 bases separated the two germline ends. Germline values: CDR1 SGHRS, CDR2 YFSETQ. CDR3 size: 14 residues. This sample comprised CD8+ T cells from blood, obtained less than 50 months after liver transplant. This chain uses TRBV5-1 with TRBJ1-5; D unclear. The sequence was collected from a human patient who received a liver transplant. The T cells may come from the graft donor. The CDR3 sequence is CASSFGPYNQPQHF. The CDR3 DNA follows: TGCGCCAGCAGCTTCGGACCTTACAATCAGCCCCAGCATTTT.